Listed here are 7 T cell receptor beta chains from one sample, sequenced in a study of T cells in Graves' hyperthyroidism and ophthalmopathy. TCR beta CDR3 regions were amplified from RNA. Initially, a first-round RT-PCR of the TCR CDR3 employed the HTBI primer set. TCRdb reprocessed the multiplex PCR reads with MiXCR, giving one entry per CDR3 protein. The sample contains approximately 700,000 distinct CDR3 sequences, around 15% of which appear only once. Specimen: blood. The source of these receptors is a young man with Graves' hyperthyroidism.

This clonotype was counted only a few times. The V and J genes are TRBV20-1 and TRBJ2-7; 13 bases map to TRBD2. CDR3 length equals 16 residues. Germline V gene data show CDR1 as DFQATT and CDR2 as SNEGSKA (reference sequence). V gave up 1 base and J gave up 0 bases; unmatched junction bases: 3. This CDR3 reads CSARGTSGSTSYEQYF. CDR3 bases: TGCAGTGCTAGAGGGACTAGCGGGAGTACCTCCTACGAGCAGTACTTC.

As concerns this clonotype: Being one base from a much bigger clone, this may be a read error. V gene TRBV7-3 combines with J gene TRBJ2-7; the D gene could be TRBD1 or TRBD2 (5 bases each). V lost 0 bases and J 0 bases, leaving 9 bases between the germline ends. This CDR3 has 15 amino acids. Germline V gene sequence: CDR1 SGHTA, CDR2 FQGTGA. CDR3 amino acids: CASSLTGEPSYEQYF. The CDR3 coding sequence is TGTGCCAGCAGCTTAACGGGGGAGCCCTCCTACGAGCAGTACTTC.

This clonotype showed up many times. The chain links TRBV7-8 to TRBJ2-5; D is uncertain. V dropped 1 base and J dropped 5 bases, with 8 bases sitting between them. This CDR3 has 13 amino acids. Germline V CDR1 and CDR2: SGHVS, FQNEAQ. This CDR3 reads CASSLVRSETQYF. The CDR3 DNA reads as TGTGCCAGCAGCTTAGTTCGTTCCGAGACCCAGTACTTC.

As regards this clonotype: Being one base from a much bigger clone, this may be a read error. J is TRBJ1-5 and V is TRBV28; the D gene is possibly TRBD1 (5 bases). CDR3 length: 15 amino acids. The germline CDR1 and CDR2 sequences are MDHEN and SYDVKM. V was pared by 10 bases and J by 4 bases, with 20 bases between. Here the CDR3 reads CATYKYRNSNQPQHF. The CDR3, as DNA: TGTGCCACTTATAAGTACAGGAATAGTAATCAGCCCCAGCATTTT.

This clonotype appeared once. The chain is built from TRBV5-4 and TRBJ2-1; 8 nucleotides agree with TRBD1. The V segment lost 2 bases and the J segment 10 bases; nucleotides outside the gene matches: 8. The CDR3 has 14 residues. The germline V gene encodes CDR1 SGHNT and CDR2 YYREEE (reference sequence). CDR3: CASSLPPGGREQFF. The CDR3 region has the DNA TGTGCCAGCAGCTTACCCCCAGGGGGCCGGGAGCAGTTCTTC.

V and J are TRBV6-1 and TRBJ2-1; D might be TRBD2 (6 bases). Germline V gives CDR1 MNHNS, CDR2 SASEGT. This CDR3 region has 15 residues. Trimming removed 5 bases from V and 4 bases from J, with 15 bases in between. DNA of the CDR3: TGTGCCAGCAGTCCCCCCGGGGCGGGGTACAATGAGCAGTTCTTC. Translated: CASSPPGAGYNEQFF.

The gene calls are TRBV28 and TRBJ2-7, with D perhaps being TRBD1 or TRBD2 (6 bases each). Trimming pared 5 bases from V and 0 bases from J, leaving 14 bases between. Germline values: CDR1 MDHEN, CDR2 SYDVKM. CDR3 length equals 15 residues. CDR3 DNA sequence: TGTGCCAGCAGTGGTGCGGGACACAGCTCCTACGAGCAGTACTTC. Protein: CASSGAGHSSYEQYF.